Listed here are 32 T cell receptor beta chains from one sample, sequenced in a study of T cells in Graves' hyperthyroidism and ophthalmopathy. Amplified TCR beta CDR3 regions derived from RNA transcripts. The TCR CDR3 first-round RT-PCR relied on the HTBI primer set. TCRdb reprocessed the multiplex PCR reads with MiXCR, giving one entry per CDR3 protein. The sample lists 75,000 to 100,000 distinct CDR3 sequences, around 52% occurring once. Specimen: blood. These receptors were taken from a woman aged 40 to 50 with Graves' hyperthyroidism.

This clonotype was counted at least ten times. A junction end diverges from the germline sequence, so it may reflect a read error. The chain joins TRBV7-2 to TRBJ2-2; 10 bases are shared with TRBD2. This CDR3 has 16 residues. CDR1 and CDR2 (germline): SGHTA, FQGNSA. CDR3 nucleotides: TGCGCCAGCAGCCAAGATGCCAGCGGGAGGGCCGGGGAGCTGTTTTTT. This codes for CASSQDASGRAGELFF.

This chain connects TRBV29-1 to TRBJ2-6; D is perhaps TRBD1 or TRBD2 (5 bases each). This CDR3 has 15 amino acids. With 7 bases removed from V and 0 bases from J, the gap between germline ends came to 13 bases. The V gene's germline CDR1 is SQVTM and CDR2 ANQGSEA. Here the CDR3 DNA reads TGCAGCGCCAGCGGCAGGGACTCTGGGGCCAACGTCCTGACTTTC. Translated: CSASGRDSGANVLTF.

At least ten counts were recorded for this clonotype. The gene calls are TRBV20-1 and TRBJ2-5; D unclear. Germline assignment: CDR1 DFQATT and CDR2 SNEGSKA (reference sequence). CDR3 length: 13 amino acids. The V and J ends lost 6 bases and 4 bases respectively, with 15 bases between them. For the CDR3, the DNA is TGCAGTGCCCCCGGGTCCTCGGGAGAGACCCAGTACTTC. It yields the protein CSAPGSSGETQYF.

The genes are TRBV12-3 or TRBV12-4 and TRBJ1-2; 7 nucleotides agree with TRBD1. CDR3 length: 15 amino acids. The ends lost 4 bases at V and 5 bases at J; junction bases unmatched: 10. CDR3 bases: TGTGCCAGCAGTTCCATGGGGACAGATCCTTATGGCTACACCTTC. This codes for CASSSMGTDPYGYTF.

This clonotype is categorized as large. The rearrangement uses TRBV2 and TRBJ2-5, with a tentative D call TRBD1 (6 bases). Germline values: CDR1 SNHLY, CDR2 FYNNEI. The CDR3 runs 11 residues. V was pared by 7 bases and J by 7 bases, with 10 bases between. In DNA, the CDR3 is TGTGCCAGCAAGCAGGGGTGGACCCAGTACTTC. Translated: CASKQGWTQYF.

This chain uses TRBV7-9 with TRBJ1-2; weak D call: TRBD1 (5 bases). CDR3 length: 15 amino acids. Trimming shortened V by 6 bases and J by 1 base, and 15 bases separated the two germline ends. CDR1 SEHNR and CDR2 FQNEAQ come from the germline V gene (reference sequence). CDR3 in amino acids: CASSPMGLNNYGYTF. The DNA for the CDR3 is TGTGCCAGCAGTCCTATGGGGCTTAATAACTATGGCTACACCTTC.

This clonotype occurred many times. This rearrangement joins TRBV12-3 or TRBV12-4 to TRBJ1-5; D not resolved. The V gene lost 3 bases and the J gene lost 3 bases, with 15 bases spanning the gap. CDR3 size: 16 residues. Written as DNA, the CDR3 is TGTGCCAGCAGTTTGGCGGGCGTAAATCCCAATCAGCCCCAGCATTTT. It yields the protein CASSLAGVNPNQPQHF.

In its sample, this clonotype was seen many times. The rearrangement uses TRBV7-9 and TRBJ2-7, with D possibly matching TRBD2 (6 bases). The length of the CDR3 is 13 residues. V was clipped by 4 bases and J by 0 bases, with 7 bases between them. The germline V gene has CDR1 SEHNR and CDR2 FQNEAQ (reference sequence). The CDR3 sequence: CASSWEASYEQYF. CDR3 nucleotide sequence: TGTGCCAGCAGCTGGGAGGCCTCCTACGAGCAGTACTTC.

The chain links TRBV20-1 to TRBJ1-2, with 7 bases that match TRBD1. CDR3 length: 15 residues. Unmatched junction bases numbered 15, after V lost 3 bases and J lost 8 bases. CDR1 DFQATT and CDR2 SNEGSKA come from the germline V gene (reference sequence). The CDR3 DNA reads as TGCAGTGCTAGGGGAGGGACAGCTTCCCCGGGGGGCTACACCTTC. It translates to CSARGGTASPGGYTF.

This clonotype was detected a few times. The chain couples TRBV7-9 to TRBJ1-5; D call uncertain. This CDR3 contains 15 residues. CDR1 is SEHNR and CDR2 is FQNEAQ in the germline V gene (reference sequence). The V end lost 1 base, the J end lost 4 bases, and 11 bases lay between the germline ends. The CDR3 region is CASSLDGGWNQPQHF. In nucleotides, the CDR3 is TGTGCCAGCAGCTTAGATGGAGGGTGGAATCAGCCCCAGCATTTT.

This chain uses TRBV6-1 with TRBJ1-2; 9 bases are a match to TRBD1. This CDR3 contains 11 residues. Unmatched junction bases numbered 4, after V lost 10 bases and J lost 7 bases. Germline CDR1 MNHNS, CDR2 SASEGT. The CDR3 DNA reads as TGTGCCACCTGGGACAGGGTTGGCTACACCTTC. It is translated as CATWDRVGYTF.

This clonotype was seen repeatedly, ten times or more. The chain joins TRBV7-2 to TRBJ2-5; the match to TRBD1 covers 9 bases. The CDR3 spans 15 residues. Germline trimming cut 1 base from V and 4 bases from J; bases unmatched to any gene: 4. Germline V gene lookup returns CDR1 SGHTA and CDR2 FQGNSA. Written as DNA, the CDR3 is TGTGCCAGCAGCTTAGGGCGGACAGGGGTAGAGACCCAGTACTTC. This gives the protein CASSLGRTGVETQYF.

The chain couples TRBV29-1 to TRBJ1-2, with D maybe TRBD1 (5 bases). This CDR3 region has 13 residues. V was shortened by 8 bases and J by 5 bases, with 18 bases between the two germline ends. Per the germline V gene, CDR1 is SQVTM and CDR2 is ANQGSEA. The chain's CDR3 is CSSVGAAGYGYTF. As DNA, the CDR3 is TGCAGCTCCGTAGGGGCCGCTGGGTATGGCTACACCTTC.

This clonotype was counted ten times or more. The chain recombines TRBV29-1 with TRBJ2-5; possibly TRBD1 or TRBD2 for D (5 bases each). Trimming took 7 bases from V and 4 from J, leaving 13 bases between them. CDR3 length equals 12 residues. Germline values: CDR1 SQVTM, CDR2 ANQGSEA. Here the CDR3 DNA reads TGCAGCGCCGGGACCCAGGGAGAGACCCAGTACTTC. Protein sequence: CSAGTQGETQYF.

This clonotype is a singleton in its sample. This may come from a read error, since a much larger clone is one base off. The chain recombines TRBV10-3 with TRBJ2-7; no clear D gene. The CDR3 is 14 amino acids. Germline CDR1 reads ENHRY; CDR2 reads SYGVKD. CDR3 nucleotide sequence: TGTGCCAGCAGTGAAGGACCTTACGGATACGAGCAGTGCTTC. This gives the protein CASSEGPYGYEQCF.

This clonotype was observed a handful of times. Since a much larger clone is just one base distant, this may be a read error. The chain has TRBV7-3 and TRBJ2-2, with TRBD2 matching 7 bases. CDR1 and CDR2 from the germline V gene are SGHTA and FQGTGA. The CDR3 consists of 13 residues. The CDR3 here is CASSPQIGGGLFF. The DNA for the CDR3 is TGTGCCAGCAGCCCACAAATAGGCGGGGGGCTGTTTTTT.

This clonotype appeared many times. This chain links TRBV15 with TRBJ1-1, with D unclear. The germline V and J ends were trimmed by 1 base and 9 bases, with 12 bases remaining between them. The CDR3 is 13 residues long. Germline CDR1 and CDR2: LNHNV and YYDKDF (reference sequence). DNA of the CDR3: TGTGCCACCAGCAGAGGGGGTAGAGAAAAAGCTTTCTTT. The encoded protein is CATSRGGREKAFF.

This clonotype has a count of ten or more. The CDR3 DNA follows: TGTGCCAGCAGTCTTGGGGAGAGGGGCTACGAGCAGTACTTC. It specifies CASSLGERGYEQYF. The gene calls are TRBV2 and TRBJ2-7; tentatively, D is TRBD1 or TRBD2 (5 bases each). The CDR3 spans 14 residues. CDR1 and CDR2 (germline): SNHLY, FYNNEI. Trimming left V 5 bases short and J 3 bases short, with 14 bases between. Full variable domain (outside the CDR3, taken from reference TRBV2 and TRBJ2-7): EPEVTQTPSHQVTQMGQEVILRCVPISNHLYFYWYRQILGQKVEFLVSFYNNEISEKSEIFDDQFSVERPDGSNFTLKIRSTKLEDSAMYFCASSLGERGYEQYFGPGTRLTVT.

The count of this clonotype is one. The J gene is TRBJ1-1, the V gene TRBV10-3; 8 nucleotides agree with TRBD1. V lost 6 bases, J lost 11 bases, and 2 bases stayed unmatched. Looked up from germline, CDR1 is ENHRY and CDR2 is SYGVKD. CDR3 size: 10 residues. The CDR3 loop is CAIRDRVAFF. CDR3 sequence (DNA): TGTGCCATCAGGGACAGGGTGGCTTTCTTT.

The chain combines TRBV7-2 with TRBJ2-7, with D possibly being TRBD1 (6 bases). Trimming stripped 9 bases from V and 3 bases from J, with 18 bases between. Germline assignment: CDR1 SGHTA and CDR2 FQGNSA. This CDR3 has 14 amino acids. Here the CDR3 reads CASNTGPTLYEQYF. DNA for the CDR3: TGTGCCAGTAATACAGGGCCAACTCTCTACGAGCAGTACTTC.

About this clonotype itself: Given a much more abundant clone one base away, this may be a read error. The rearrangement joins TRBV5-1 to TRBJ1-1, with D tentatively TRBD1 (5 bases). Germline CDR1 is SGHRS and CDR2 is YFSETQ. Trimming took 3 bases from V and 5 from J, leaving 17 bases between them. The CDR3 totals 15 residues. The CDR3 reads CASSSEARVGTEAFF. As DNA, the CDR3 is TGCGCCAGCAGCTCGGAAGCCAGGGTGGGGACTGAAGCTTTCTTT. The complete variable domain, with remaining parts taken from reference TRBV5-1 and TRBJ1-1, reads KAGVTQTPRYLIKTRGQQVTLSCSPISGHRSVSWYQQTPGQGLQFLFEYFSETQRNKGNFPGRFSGRQFSNSRSEMNVSTLELGDSALYLCASSSEARVGTEAFFGQGTRLTVV.

Regarding this clonotype: A much larger clone differs by one base, so this may be a read error. The chain links TRBV7-9 to TRBJ1-1; 9 bases line up with TRBD1. The CDR3 contains 11 residues. Germline assignment: CDR1 SEHNR and CDR2 FQNEAQ (reference sequence). Trimming cost V 7 bases and J 11 bases; bases outside gene matches: 5. DNA of the CDR3: TGTGCCAGCAACCGGGACAGGGTGGCTTTCTTT. Translated, it gives CASNRDRVAFF.

Notes on this clonotype: One junction end does not reproduce the germline sequence, and a read error may be involved. The chain couples TRBV7-2 to TRBJ2-5; perhaps TRBD2 as D (6 bases). This CDR3 is built from 16 residues. CDR1 is SGHTA and CDR2 is FQGNSA in the germline V gene. CDR3 DNA: TGTGCCAGCATCTTAGCCTCGTTTGGGGGGTTGGGGACCCAGTACTTC. Its translation: CASILASFGGLGTQYF.

The chain employs TRBV10-3 and TRBJ1-6, with a possible D match to TRBD1 (5 bases). In germline, CDR1 is ENHRY, CDR2 SYGVKD. V was clipped by 3 bases and J by 8 bases, with 11 bases between them. The CDR3 extends over 14 amino acids. The CDR3 nucleotides are TGTGCCATCAGTGAAATTCAGGGCGATTCACCCCTCCACTTT. This translates into CAISEIQGDSPLHF.

J is TRBJ2-6 and V is TRBV7-2; possibly TRBD2 for D (6 bases). Germline V gives CDR1 SGHTA, CDR2 FQGNSA. V gave up 6 bases and J gave up 5 bases, with 17 bases separating them. The CDR3 contains 16 residues. The CDR3 loop reads CASRSQTGGRANVLTF. The DNA of the CDR3 is TGTGCCAGCAGGTCCCAGACGGGCGGGAGGGCCAACGTCCTGACTTTC.

This clonotype was observed many times. The chain joins TRBV6-5 to TRBJ1-1; D not certain. From germline, CDR1 is MNHEY and CDR2 SVGAGI. V dropped 6 bases and J dropped 4 bases, with 12 bases sitting between them. This CDR3 has 13 amino acids. The chain's CDR3 is CASSAGDTTEAFF. As DNA, the CDR3 is TGTGCCAGCAGCGCCGGGGATACCACTGAAGCTTTCTTT.

About this clonotype itself: Relative to the germline gene, one junction end is altered; a read error may explain this. The chain combines TRBV29-1 with TRBJ2-7, with 9 bases fitting TRBD1. Per germline, CDR1 SQVTM and CDR2 ANQGSEA. The CDR3 sequence is 12 residues long. This chain's CDR3 is CSVAGTGNEQYF. The CDR3 DNA reads TGCAGCGTTGCCGGGACAGGGAACGAGCAATACTTC.

With regard to this clonotype: At one boundary the junction diverges from the germline segment, which might be a read error. This CDR3 reads CASTLLDYLNNTGGLSF. For the CDR3, the DNA is TGCGCCAGCACCCTTTTAGACTACTTAAACAACACCGGGGGGCTGTCTTTT. V gene TRBV7-9 combines with J gene TRBJ2-2, with D possibly being TRBD2 (7 bases). The CDR3 contains 17 residues. CDR1 is SEHNR and CDR2 is FQNEAQ in the germline V gene (reference sequence).

This chain links TRBV6-6 with TRBJ2-7, with 7 bases fitting TRBD2. V was clipped by 2 bases and J by 2 bases; unmatched bases: 6. CDR1 and CDR2 from the germline V gene are MNHNY and SVGAGI (reference sequence). This CDR3 has 15 amino acids. CDR3 protein: CASSYVGEGTYEQYF. CDR3 DNA sequence: TGTGCCAGCAGTTACGTCGGGGAGGGAACCTACGAGCAGTACTTC.

Concerning this clonotype itself: It may be a read error: a sequence one base away is much more abundant. The J gene is TRBJ1-3, the V gene TRBV20-1; D is unclear. The CDR3 is 14 residues long. The germline CDR1 and CDR2 sequences are DFQATT and SNEGSKA (reference sequence). CDR3 in amino acids: CSARALYSGNAIYF. CDR3 nucleotides: TGCAGTGCTAGAGCTTTGTACTCTGGAAACGCCATATATTTT.

This clonotype was seen ten or more times. The chain employs TRBV5-6 and TRBJ1-2, with D possibly being TRBD1 (5 bases). Trimming shortened V by 4 bases and J by 8 bases, and 12 bases separated the two germline ends. The CDR3 runs to 12 residues. Germline values: CDR1 SGHDT, CDR2 YYEEEE. CDR3 in amino acids: CASSLVRDGYTF. The DNA of the CDR3 is TGTGCCAGCAGCCTGGTCAGGGACGGCTACACCTTC. The whole variable domain, filled in from reference TRBV5-6 and TRBJ1-2, reads DAGVTQSPTHLIKTRGQQVTLRCSPKSGHDTVSWYQQALGQGPQFIFQYYEEEERQRGNFPDRFSGHQFPNYSSELNVNALLLGDSALYLCASSLVRDGYTFGSGTRLTVV.

This rearrangement joins TRBV5-1 to TRBJ1-5; TRBD1 is a possible D gene (6 bases). The ends were cut back, 4 bases at V and 11 bases at J, with 16 bases in the middle. This CDR3 has 13 residues. Germline loops: CDR1 SGHRS, CDR2 YFSETQ. The CDR3 protein is CASSTYREETQHF. Written as DNA, the CDR3 is TGCGCCAGCAGCACTTACAGGGAAGAGACCCAGCATTTT. The full variable domain, completed using reference TRBV5-1 and TRBJ1-5, is KAGVTQTPRYLIKTRGQQVTLSCSPISGHRSVSWYQQTPGQGLQFLFEYFSETQRNKGNFPGRFSGRQFSNSRSEMNVSTLELGDSALYLCASSTYREETQHFGDGTRLSIL.